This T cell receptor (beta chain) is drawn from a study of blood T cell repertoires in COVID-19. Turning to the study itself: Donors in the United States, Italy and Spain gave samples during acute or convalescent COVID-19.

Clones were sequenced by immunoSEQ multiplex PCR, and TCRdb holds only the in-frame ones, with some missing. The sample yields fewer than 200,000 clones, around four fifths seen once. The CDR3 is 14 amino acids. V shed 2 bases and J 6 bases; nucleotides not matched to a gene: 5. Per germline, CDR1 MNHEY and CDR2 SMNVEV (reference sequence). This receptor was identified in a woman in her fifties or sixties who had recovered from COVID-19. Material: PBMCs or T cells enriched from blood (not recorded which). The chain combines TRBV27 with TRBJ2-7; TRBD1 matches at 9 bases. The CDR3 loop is CASSLGQGFSEQYV. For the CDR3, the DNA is TGTGCCAGCAGTTTAGGACAGGGGTTTTCCGAGCAGTACGTC.